This T cell receptor beta chain was obtained from a study of blood T cell repertoires in COVID-19. Study background: Sites across the United States, Italy and Spain contributed samples from acute and convalescent COVID-19. Sources were T cells, B-cell-depleted T cells, or PBMCs; the material itself was cDNA or gDNA.

Authors' methods: Amplification of reference gene primers was used by the study to estimate nucleated cell counts. Libraries were prepared by immunoSEQ multiplex PCR; TCRdb keeps only in-frame clonotypes and omits some of them. The V and J calls and clone size come from that table; D and trimming were worked out from the DNA. The sample lists almost 50,000 clones, more than 65% occurring once. The length of the CDR3 is 14 residues. CDR1 and CDR2 from the germline V gene are SGHTA and FQGNSA. The V end lost 5 bases, the J end lost 4 bases, and 15 bases lay between the germline ends. The sequencing sample was made of peripheral blood. V gene TRBV7-2 combines with J gene TRBJ2-7; D possibly corresponds to TRBD1 (6 bases). The receptor was derived from a woman between 65 and 79 years old with acute or convalescent COVID-19. The CDR3 loop reads CASSTWDTLYEQYF. CDR3 bases: TGTGCCAGCAGCACCTGGGACACCCTTTACGAGCAGTACTTC.